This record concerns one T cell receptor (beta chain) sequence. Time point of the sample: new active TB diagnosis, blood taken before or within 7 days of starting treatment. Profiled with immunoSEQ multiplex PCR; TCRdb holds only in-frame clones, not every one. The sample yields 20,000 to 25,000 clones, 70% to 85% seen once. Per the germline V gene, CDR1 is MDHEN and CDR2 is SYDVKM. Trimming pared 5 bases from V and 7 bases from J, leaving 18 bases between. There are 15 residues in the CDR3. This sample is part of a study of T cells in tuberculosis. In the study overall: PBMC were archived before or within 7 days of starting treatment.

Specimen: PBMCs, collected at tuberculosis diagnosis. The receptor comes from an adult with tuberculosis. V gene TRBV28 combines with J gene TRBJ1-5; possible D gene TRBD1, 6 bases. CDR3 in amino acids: CASSPLGGAKQPQHF. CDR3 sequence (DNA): TGTGCCAGCAGTCCTCTCGGGGGGGCGAAACAGCCCCAGCATTTT.